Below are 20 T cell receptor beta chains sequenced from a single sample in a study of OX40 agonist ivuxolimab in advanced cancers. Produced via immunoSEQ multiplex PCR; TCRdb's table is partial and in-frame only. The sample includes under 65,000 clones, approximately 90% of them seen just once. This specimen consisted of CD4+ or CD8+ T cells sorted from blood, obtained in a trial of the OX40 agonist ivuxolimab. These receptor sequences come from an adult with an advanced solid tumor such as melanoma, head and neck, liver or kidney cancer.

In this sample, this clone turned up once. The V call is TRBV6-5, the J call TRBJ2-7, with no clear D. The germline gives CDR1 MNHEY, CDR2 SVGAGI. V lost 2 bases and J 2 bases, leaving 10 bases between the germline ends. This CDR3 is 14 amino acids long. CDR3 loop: CASSYPQRPYEQYF. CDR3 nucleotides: TGTGCCAGCAGTTACCCGCAGCGCCCCTACGAGCAGTACTTC.

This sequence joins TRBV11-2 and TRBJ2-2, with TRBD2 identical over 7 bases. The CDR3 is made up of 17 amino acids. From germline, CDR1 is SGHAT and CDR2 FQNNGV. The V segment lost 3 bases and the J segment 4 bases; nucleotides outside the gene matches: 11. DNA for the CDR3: TGTGCCAGCAGCTTTGGGAGGGCGAGCGAGGCCACCGGGGAGCTGTTTTTT. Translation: CASSFGRASEATGELFF.

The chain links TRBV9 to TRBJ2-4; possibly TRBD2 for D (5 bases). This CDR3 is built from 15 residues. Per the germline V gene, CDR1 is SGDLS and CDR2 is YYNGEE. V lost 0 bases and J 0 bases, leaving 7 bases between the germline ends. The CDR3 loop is CASSVGGLAKNIQYF. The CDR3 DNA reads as TGTGCCAGCAGCGTAGGTGGACTAGCCAAAAACATTCAGTACTTC.

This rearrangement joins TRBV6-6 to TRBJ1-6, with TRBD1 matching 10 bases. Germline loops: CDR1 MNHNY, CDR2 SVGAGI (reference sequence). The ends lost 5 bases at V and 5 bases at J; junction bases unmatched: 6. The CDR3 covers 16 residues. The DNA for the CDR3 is TGTGCCAGCAGTAGGGGGACAGGGGAGGATAATTCACCCCTCCACTTT. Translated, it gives CASSRGTGEDNSPLHF.

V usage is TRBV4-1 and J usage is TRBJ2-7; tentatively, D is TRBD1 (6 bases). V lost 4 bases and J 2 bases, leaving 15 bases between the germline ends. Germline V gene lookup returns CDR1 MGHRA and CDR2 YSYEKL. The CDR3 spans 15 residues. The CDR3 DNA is TGCGCCAGCAGCCCGGGGACAATAGGTCCCTACGAGCAGTACTTC. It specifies CASSPGTIGPYEQYF.

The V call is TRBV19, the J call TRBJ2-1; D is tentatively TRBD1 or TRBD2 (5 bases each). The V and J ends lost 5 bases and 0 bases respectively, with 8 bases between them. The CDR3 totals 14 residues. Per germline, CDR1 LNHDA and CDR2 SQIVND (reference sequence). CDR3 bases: TGTGCCAGTAGTTGGGGGAGCTCCTACAATGAGCAGTTCTTC. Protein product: CASSWGSSYNEQFF.

CDR3 in DNA: TGTGCCAGCTCACCACATTTTGCACTAGCGGGAGCTGATACGCAGTATTTT. Translating it yields CASSPHFALAGADTQYF. The chain links TRBV18 to TRBJ2-3; 11 bases are a match to TRBD2. This CDR3 is built from 17 residues. The germline gives CDR1 KGHSH, CDR2 LQKENI. Trimming removed 1 base from V and 6 bases from J; junction bases left unmatched: 9.

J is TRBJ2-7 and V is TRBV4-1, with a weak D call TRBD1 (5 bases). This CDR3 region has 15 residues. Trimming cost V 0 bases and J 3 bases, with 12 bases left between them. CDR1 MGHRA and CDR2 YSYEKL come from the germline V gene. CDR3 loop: CASSQDPGKGYEQYF. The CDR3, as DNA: TGCGCCAGCAGCCAAGACCCAGGGAAGGGCTACGAGCAGTACTTC.

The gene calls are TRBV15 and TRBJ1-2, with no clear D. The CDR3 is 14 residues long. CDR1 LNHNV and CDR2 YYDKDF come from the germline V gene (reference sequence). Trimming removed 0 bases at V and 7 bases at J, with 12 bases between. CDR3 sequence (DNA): TGTGCCACCAGCAGAGACAACTCCCGGCTTGGCTACACCTTC. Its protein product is CATSRDNSRLGYTF.

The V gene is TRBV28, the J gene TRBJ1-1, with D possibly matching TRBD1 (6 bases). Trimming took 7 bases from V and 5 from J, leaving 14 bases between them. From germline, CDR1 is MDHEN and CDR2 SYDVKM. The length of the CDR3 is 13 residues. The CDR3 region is CASTLGGQTEAFF. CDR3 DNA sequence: TGTGCCAGCACCTTGGGGGGGCAGACTGAAGCTTTCTTT. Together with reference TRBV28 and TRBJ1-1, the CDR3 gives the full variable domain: DVKVTQSSRYLVKRTGEKVFLECVQDMDHENMFWYRQDPGLGLRLIYFSYDVKMKEKGDIPEGYSVSREKKERFSLILESASTNQTSMYLCASTLGGQTEAFFGQGTRLTVV.

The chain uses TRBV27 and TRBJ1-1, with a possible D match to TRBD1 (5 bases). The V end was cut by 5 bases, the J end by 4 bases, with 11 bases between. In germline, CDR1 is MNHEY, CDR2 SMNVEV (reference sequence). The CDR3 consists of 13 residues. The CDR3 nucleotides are TGTGCCAGCAGTGGACAATTTTTCACTGAAGCTTTCTTT. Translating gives CASSGQFFTEAFF.

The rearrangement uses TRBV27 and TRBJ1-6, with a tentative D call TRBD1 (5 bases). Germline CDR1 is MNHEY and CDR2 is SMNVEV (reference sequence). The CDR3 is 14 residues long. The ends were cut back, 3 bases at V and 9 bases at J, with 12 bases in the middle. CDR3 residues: CASSLSRAGSPLHF. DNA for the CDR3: TGTGCCAGCAGTTTGTCCAGGGCGGGTTCACCCCTCCACTTT.

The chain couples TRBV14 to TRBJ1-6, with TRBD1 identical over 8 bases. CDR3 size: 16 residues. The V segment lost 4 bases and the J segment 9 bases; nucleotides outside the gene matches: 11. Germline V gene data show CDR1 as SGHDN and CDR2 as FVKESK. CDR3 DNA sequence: TGTGCCAGCAGCCTAGTTACAGGGGGGTTTGGTTCACCCCTCCACTTT. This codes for CASSLVTGGFGSPLHF.

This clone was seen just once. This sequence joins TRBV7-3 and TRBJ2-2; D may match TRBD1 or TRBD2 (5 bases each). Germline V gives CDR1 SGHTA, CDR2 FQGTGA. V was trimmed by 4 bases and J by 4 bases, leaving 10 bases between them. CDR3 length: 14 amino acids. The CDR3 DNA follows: TGTGCCAGCAGCTGGGACGGTAGCACCGGGGAGCTGTTTTTT. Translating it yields CASSWDGSTGELFF.

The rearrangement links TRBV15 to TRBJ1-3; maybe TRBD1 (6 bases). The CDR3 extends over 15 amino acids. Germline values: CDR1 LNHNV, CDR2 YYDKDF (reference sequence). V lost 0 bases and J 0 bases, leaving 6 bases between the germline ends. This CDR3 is CATSRDRGSGNTIYF. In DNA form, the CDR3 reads TGTGCCACCAGCAGAGACAGGGGCTCTGGAAACACCATATATTTT.

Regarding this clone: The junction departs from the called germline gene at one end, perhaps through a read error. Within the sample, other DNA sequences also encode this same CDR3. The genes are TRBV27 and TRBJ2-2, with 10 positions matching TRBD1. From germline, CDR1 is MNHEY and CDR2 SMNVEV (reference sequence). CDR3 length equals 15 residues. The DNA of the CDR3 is TGCGCCAGCAGTTCGAGACAGGGGGCTGGCGGGGAGCTGTTTTTT. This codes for CASSSRQGAGGELFF.

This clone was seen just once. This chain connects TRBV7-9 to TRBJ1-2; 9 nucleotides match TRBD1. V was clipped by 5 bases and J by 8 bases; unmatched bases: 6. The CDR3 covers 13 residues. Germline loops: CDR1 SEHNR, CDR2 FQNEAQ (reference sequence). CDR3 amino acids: CASSQTGGRGYTF. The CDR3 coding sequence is TGTGCCAGCAGCCAAACAGGGGGCCGAGGCTACACCTTC.

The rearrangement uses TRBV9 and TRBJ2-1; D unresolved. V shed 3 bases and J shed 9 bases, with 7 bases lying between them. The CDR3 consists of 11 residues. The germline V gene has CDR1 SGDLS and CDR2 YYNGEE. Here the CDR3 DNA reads TGTGCCAGCAGCGCCGCAACTGAGCAGTTCTTC. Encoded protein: CASSAATEQFF.

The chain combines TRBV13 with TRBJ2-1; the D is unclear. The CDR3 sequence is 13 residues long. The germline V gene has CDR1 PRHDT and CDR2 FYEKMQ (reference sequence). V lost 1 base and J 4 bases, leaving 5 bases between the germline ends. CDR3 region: CASSLAHYNEQFF. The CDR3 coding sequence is TGTGCCAGCAGCTTAGCGCATTACAATGAGCAGTTCTTC.

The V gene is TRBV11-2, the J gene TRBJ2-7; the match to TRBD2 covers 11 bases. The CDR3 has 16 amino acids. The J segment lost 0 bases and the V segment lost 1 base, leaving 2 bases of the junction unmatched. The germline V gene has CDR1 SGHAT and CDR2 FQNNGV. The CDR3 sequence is CASSLASGRPSYEQYF. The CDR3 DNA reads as TGTGCCAGCAGCTTAGCTAGCGGGAGGCCCTCCTACGAGCAGTACTTC.